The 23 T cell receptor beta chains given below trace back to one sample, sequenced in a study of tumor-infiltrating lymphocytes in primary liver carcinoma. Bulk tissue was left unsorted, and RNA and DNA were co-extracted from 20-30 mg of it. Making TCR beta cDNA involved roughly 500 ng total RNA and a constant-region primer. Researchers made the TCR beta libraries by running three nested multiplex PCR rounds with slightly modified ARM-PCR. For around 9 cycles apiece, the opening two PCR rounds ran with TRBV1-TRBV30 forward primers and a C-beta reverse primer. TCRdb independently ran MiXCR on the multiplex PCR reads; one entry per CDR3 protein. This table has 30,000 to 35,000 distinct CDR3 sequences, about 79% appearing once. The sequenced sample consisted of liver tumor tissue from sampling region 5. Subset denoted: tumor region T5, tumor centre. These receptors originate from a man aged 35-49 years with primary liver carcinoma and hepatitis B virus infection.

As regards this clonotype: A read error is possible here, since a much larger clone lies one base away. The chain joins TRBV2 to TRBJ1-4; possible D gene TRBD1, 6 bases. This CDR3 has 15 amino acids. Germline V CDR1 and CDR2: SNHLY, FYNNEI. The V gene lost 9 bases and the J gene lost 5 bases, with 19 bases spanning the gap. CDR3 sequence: CASRDWGALNEKLFF. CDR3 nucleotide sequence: TGTGCCAGTAGGGACTGGGGGGCCCTGAATGAAAAACTGTTTTTT.

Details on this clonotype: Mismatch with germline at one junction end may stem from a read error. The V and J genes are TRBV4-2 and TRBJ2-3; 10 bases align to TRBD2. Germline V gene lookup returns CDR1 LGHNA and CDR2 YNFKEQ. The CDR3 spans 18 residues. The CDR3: CASSQVALLAGATVTQYF. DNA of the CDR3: TGTGCAAGTAGCCAAGTGGCGCTTCTAGCGGGAGCGACAGTTACGCAGTATTTT.

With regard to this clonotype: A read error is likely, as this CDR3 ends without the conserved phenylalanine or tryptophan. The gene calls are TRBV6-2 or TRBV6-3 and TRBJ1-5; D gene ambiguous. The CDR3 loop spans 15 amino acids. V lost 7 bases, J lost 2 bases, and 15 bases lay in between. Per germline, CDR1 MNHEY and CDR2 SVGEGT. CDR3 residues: CASTLGSYGNQPQHY. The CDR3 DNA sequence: TGTGCCAGCACCCTCGGCAGTTATGGCAATCAGCCCCAGCATTAT.

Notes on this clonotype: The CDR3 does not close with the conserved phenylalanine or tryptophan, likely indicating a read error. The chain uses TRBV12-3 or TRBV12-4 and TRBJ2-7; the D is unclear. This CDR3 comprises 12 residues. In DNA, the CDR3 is TGTGCCAGCAGTTTACTCTCCTACGATCAGTACTCC. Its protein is CASSLLSYDQYS.

The CDR3 sequence is CASSIGGSGELFF. DNA of the CDR3: TGTGCCAGTAGTATCGGGGGCTCCGGGGAGCTGTTTTTT. The rearrangement links TRBV19 to TRBJ2-2, with D perhaps given as TRBD1 or TRBD2 (6 bases each). V was clipped by 3 bases and J by 6 bases, with 8 bases between them. The V gene's germline CDR1 is LNHDA and CDR2 SQIVND (reference sequence). The CDR3 spans 13 residues. The full variable domain, with the rest looked up from reference TRBV19 and TRBJ2-2, is DGGITQSPKYLFRKEGQNVTLSCEQNLNHDAMYWYRQDPGQGLRLIYYSQIVNDFQKGDIAEGYSVSREKKESFPLTVTSAQKNPTAFYLCASSIGGSGELFFGEGSRLTVL.

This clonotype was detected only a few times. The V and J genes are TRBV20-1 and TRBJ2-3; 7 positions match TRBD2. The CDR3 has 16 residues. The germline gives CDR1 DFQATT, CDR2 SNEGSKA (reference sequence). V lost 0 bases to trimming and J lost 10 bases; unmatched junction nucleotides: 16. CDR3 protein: CSARDGGGPEAFPQYF. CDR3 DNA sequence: TGCAGTGCTAGAGATGGGGGGGGACCCGAGGCGTTTCCGCAGTATTTT.

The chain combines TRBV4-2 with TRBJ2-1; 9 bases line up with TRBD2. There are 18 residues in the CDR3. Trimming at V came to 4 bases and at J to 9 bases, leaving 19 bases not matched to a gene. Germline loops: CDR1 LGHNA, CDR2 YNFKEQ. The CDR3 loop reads CASSLSWGLAGDRIEQFF. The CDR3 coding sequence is TGTGCCAGCAGCCTCAGCTGGGGATTAGCGGGAGACAGGATTGAGCAGTTCTTC.

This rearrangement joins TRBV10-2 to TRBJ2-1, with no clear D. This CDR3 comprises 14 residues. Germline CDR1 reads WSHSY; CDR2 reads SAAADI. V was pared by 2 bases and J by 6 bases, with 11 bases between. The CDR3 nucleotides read TGCGCCAGCAGTGAGGACATGTTACTCAATGAGCAGTTCTTC. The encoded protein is CASSEDMLLNEQFF.

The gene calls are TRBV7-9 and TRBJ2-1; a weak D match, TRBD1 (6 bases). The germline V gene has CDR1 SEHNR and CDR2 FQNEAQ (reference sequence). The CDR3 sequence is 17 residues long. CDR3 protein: CTISLLYQGPKTNEQFF. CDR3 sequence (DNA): TGTACCATCAGCTTACTATATCAGGGGCCTAAAACAAATGAGCAGTTCTTC.

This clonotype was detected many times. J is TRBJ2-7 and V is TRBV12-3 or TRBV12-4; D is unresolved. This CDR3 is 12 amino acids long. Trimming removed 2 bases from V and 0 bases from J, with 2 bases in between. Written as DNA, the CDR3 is TGTGCCAGCAGTTTACTCTCCTACGAGCAGTACTTC. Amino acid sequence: CASSLLSYEQYF.

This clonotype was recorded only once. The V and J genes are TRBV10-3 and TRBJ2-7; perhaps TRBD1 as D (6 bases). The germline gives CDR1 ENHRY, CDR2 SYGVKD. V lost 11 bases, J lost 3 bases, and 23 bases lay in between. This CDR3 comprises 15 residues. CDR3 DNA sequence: TGTGCCGCCAGGGGTACTGCCTTTAAAAACTACGAGCAGTACTTC. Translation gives CAARGTAFKNYEQYF.

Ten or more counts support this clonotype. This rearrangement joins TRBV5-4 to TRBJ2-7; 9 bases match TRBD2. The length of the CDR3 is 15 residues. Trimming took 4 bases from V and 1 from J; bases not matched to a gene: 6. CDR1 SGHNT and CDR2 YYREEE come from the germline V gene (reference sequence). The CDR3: CASSGGLAGSYEQYF. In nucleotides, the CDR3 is TGTGCCAGCAGCGGAGGCCTAGCGGGATCCTACGAGCAGTACTTC.

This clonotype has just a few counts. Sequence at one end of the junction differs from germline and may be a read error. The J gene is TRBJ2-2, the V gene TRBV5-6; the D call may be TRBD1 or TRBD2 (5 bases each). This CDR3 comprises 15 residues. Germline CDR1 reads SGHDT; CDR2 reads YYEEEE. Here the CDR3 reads CASSLVDGTTGELFF. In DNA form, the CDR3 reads TGTGCCAGCAGCTTGGTTGACGGGACCACCGGGGAGCTATTTTTT.

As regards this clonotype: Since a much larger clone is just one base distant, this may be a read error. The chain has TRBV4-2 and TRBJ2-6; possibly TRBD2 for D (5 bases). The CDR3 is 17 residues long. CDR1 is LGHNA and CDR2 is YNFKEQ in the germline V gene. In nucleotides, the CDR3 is TGTGCCAGCAGCCAAGACAGATTAAGTTCCGGGGTCAACGTCCTGACTTTC. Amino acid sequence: CASSQDRLSSGVNVLTF.

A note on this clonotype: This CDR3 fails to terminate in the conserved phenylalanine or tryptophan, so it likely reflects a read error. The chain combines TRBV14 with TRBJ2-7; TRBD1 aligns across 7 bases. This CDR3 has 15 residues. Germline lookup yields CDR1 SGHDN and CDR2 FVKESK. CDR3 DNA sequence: TGTGCCAGCAACCAAGGACAGGCGAGGAGCTACGAGCAGTACTTA. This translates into CASNQGQARSYEQYL.

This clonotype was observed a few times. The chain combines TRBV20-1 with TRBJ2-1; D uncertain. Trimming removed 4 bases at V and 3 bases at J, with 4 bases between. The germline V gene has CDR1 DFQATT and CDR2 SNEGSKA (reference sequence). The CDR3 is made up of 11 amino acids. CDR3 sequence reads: CSAKHYNEQFF. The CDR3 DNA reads TGCAGTGCTAAGCACTACAATGAGCAGTTCTTC.

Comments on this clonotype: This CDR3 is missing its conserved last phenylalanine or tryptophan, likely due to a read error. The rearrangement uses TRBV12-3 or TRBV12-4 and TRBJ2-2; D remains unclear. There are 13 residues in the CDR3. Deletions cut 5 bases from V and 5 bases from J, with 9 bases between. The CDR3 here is CASSPTPTGELFL. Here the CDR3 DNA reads TGTGCCAGCAGTCCGACTCCGACCGGGGAGCTGTTTCTT.

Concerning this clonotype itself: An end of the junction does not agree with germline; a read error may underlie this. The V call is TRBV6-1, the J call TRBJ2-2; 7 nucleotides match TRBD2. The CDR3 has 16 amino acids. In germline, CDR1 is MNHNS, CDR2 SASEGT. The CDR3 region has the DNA TGTGCAAGCAGTGAAGCCAAGACTAGCTTTTACTGGGAGCTGTTTTTT. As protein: CASSEAKTSFYWELFF.

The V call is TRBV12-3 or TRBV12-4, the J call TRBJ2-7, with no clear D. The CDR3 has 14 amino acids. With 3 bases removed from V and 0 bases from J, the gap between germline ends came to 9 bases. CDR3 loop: CASSLDPSSYEQYF. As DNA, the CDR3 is TGTGCCAGCAGTTTGGACCCTAGCTCCTACGAGCAGTACTTC.

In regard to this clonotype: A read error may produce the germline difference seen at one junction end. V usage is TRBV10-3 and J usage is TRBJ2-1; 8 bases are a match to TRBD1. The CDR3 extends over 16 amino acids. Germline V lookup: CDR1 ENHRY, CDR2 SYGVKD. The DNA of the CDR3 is TGTGGCATCAGATCCTTCGGGACAGGCCCCTACAATGAGCAGTTCTTC. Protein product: CGIRSFGTGPYNEQFF.

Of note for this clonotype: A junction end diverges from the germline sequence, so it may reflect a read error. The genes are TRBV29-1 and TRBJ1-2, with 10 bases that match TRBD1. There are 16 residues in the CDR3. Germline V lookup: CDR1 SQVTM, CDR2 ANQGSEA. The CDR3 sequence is CSVDGRQGAKDYGYIF. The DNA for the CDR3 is TGCAGCGTAGATGGTAGACAGGGGGCGAAGGACTATGGCTACATCTTC. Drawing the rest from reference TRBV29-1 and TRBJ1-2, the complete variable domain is SAVISQKPSRDICQRGTSLTIQCQVDSQVTMMFWYRQQPGQSLTLIATANQGSEATYESGFVIDKFPISRPNLTFSTLTVSNMSPEDSSIYLCSVDGRQGAKDYGYIFGSGTRLTVV.

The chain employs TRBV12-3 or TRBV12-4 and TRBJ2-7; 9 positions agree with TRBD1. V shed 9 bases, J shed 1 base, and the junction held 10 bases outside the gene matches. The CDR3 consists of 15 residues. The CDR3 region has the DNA TGTGCCAGGAGCATGGGGACAGGGTGGTCCTACGAGCAGTACTTC. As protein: CARSMGTGWSYEQYF.

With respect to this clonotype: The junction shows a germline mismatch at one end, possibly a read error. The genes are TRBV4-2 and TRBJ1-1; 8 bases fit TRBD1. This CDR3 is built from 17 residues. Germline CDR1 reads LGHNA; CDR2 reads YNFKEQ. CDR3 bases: TGTGCCAGCAGCCGAGAGTACGGACAGGGCTTTTGGACTGAAGCTCTCTTT. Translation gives CASSREYGQGFWTEALF.